What follows is one T cell receptor (beta chain) and its context. This record comes from a study of cytomegalovirus exposure and HLA in healthy donors. Germline assignment: CDR1 SGHRS and CDR2 YFSETQ. Trimming took off 2 bases at V and 6 bases at J, with 11 bases between the two ends. The CDR3 extends over 14 amino acids. PCR amplification relied on 60 Vbeta primers (plus 13 Jbeta primers). Profiled with immunoSEQ multiplex PCR; TCRdb holds only in-frame clones, not every one. Of over 100,000 clones detected, more than 75% appear once; the ten largest clones hold about 5%. The sequenced sample was PBMCs. This chain connects TRBV5-1 to TRBJ2-2; weak D call: TRBD1 (5 bases). The clonotype originates from a woman between 18 and 29 years old in good health and CMV-seropositive. CDR3: CASSLAGQSGELFF. The CDR3 DNA sequence: TGCGCCAGCAGCTTAGCCGGACAATCCGGGGAGCTGTTTTTT.